These 12 T cell receptor beta chains share one sample of origin, sequenced in a study of T cell changes during pregnancy in multiple sclerosis. Sequencing was performed with immunoSEQ multiplex PCR; in TCRdb, only in-frame clones are kept and a portion is missing. The table shows tens of thousands of clones, with about 93% occurring only once. Sequencing used CD4+ T cells from peripheral blood mononuclear cells, obtained after pregnancy. These receptor sequences come from a female donor in good health, enrolled as a control in a pregnancy study.

V is TRBV30 and J is TRBJ1-1; possibly TRBD1 for D (6 bases). V lost 5 bases and J 1 base, leaving 23 bases between the germline ends. The CDR3 is 17 amino acids. The germline V gene encodes CDR1 GTSNPN and CDR2 SVGIG (reference sequence). The CDR3 DNA reads as TGTGCCTGGGGACGTGGTGGGGGCAGGGGCCGGAACACTGAAGCTTTCTTT. It translates to CAWGRGGGRGRNTEAFF.

The J gene is TRBJ1-1, the V gene TRBV6-4; D possibly corresponds to TRBD1 (6 bases). Germline V gene sequence: CDR1 MRHNA, CDR2 SNTAGT. Trimming took off 4 bases at V and 3 bases at J, with 12 bases between the two ends. The CDR3 totals 14 residues. CDR3 sequence: CASSVGEGDTEAFF. The CDR3 DNA reads TGTGCCAGCAGTGTTGGAGAGGGGGACACTGAAGCTTTCTTT.

This sequence joins TRBV10-1 and TRBJ2-7, with 8 positions matching TRBD1. The V and J ends lost 3 bases and 1 base, in that order; junction bases with no gene match: 8. The CDR3 covers 16 residues. Looked up from germline, CDR1 is WNHNN and CDR2 is SYGVQD (reference sequence). For the CDR3, the DNA is TGCGCCAGCAGTGACCGGAGGGACAGGCGATCCTACGAGCAGTACTTC. The encoded protein is CASSDRRDRRSYEQYF.

The chain links TRBV6-4 to TRBJ2-1; D is unclear. Germline loops: CDR1 MRHNA, CDR2 SNTAGT. V was cut by 3 bases and J by 2 bases, with 8 bases left in between. CDR3 length: 14 amino acids. CDR3: CASSESETYNEQFF. CDR3 in DNA: TGTGCCAGCAGTGAATCCGAGACCTACAATGAGCAGTTCTTC.

CDR3 region: CASSRSQGVMEGYTF. For the CDR3, the DNA is TGTGCCAGCAGCCGCTCTCAGGGGGTCATGGAGGGCTACACCTTC. This chain connects TRBV11-1 to TRBJ1-2, with TRBD1 identical over 7 bases. This CDR3 contains 15 residues. Germline V gene sequence: CDR1 SGHAT, CDR2 FQDESV (reference sequence). V shed 5 bases and J 8 bases; nucleotides not matched to a gene: 14.

This chain joins TRBV7-6 and TRBJ1-1; D is unclear. In germline, CDR1 is SGHVS, CDR2 FNYEAQ. The CDR3 is made up of 17 amino acids. Trimming left V 4 bases short and J 0 bases short, with 18 bases between. For the CDR3, the DNA is TGTGCCAGCAGCTCGCGCTACCAGGACTCTTTGAACACTGAAGCTTTCTTT. Residues: CASSSRYQDSLNTEAFF.

The CDR3: CAYTLGRTFGFDEQFF. Written as DNA, the CDR3 is TGTGCCTACACACTAGGACGGACTTTCGGATTTGATGAGCAGTTCTTC. This sequence joins TRBV30 and TRBJ2-1, with D possibly TRBD2 on 5 matching bases. The germline V gene encodes CDR1 GTSNPN and CDR2 SVGIG (reference sequence). The CDR3 loop spans 16 amino acids. Trimming removed 7 bases from V and 8 bases from J, with 27 bases in between. The full variable domain, its missing parts supplied by reference TRBV30 and TRBJ2-1, is SQTIHQWPATLVQPVGSPLSLECTVEGTSNPNLYWYRQAAGRGLQLLFYSVGIGQISSEVPQNLSASRPQDRQFILSSKKLLLSDSGFYLCAYTLGRTFGFDEQFFGPGTRLTVL.

The V gene is TRBV7-2, the J gene TRBJ1-2; 8 bases fit TRBD1. From germline, CDR1 is SGHTA and CDR2 FQGNSA. The CDR3 covers 15 residues. J was trimmed by 7 bases and V by 8 bases; bases with no gene match: 15. CDR3: CASLGGQGGRSGYTF. CDR3 sequence (DNA): TGTGCCAGCCTAGGAGGACAGGGCGGAAGGAGTGGCTACACCTTC. The complete variable domain, with remaining parts taken from reference TRBV7-2 and TRBJ1-2, reads GAGVSQSPSNKVTEKGKDVELRCDPISGHTALYWYRQSLGQGLEFLIYFQGNSAPDKSGLPSDRFSAERTGGSVSTLTIQRTQQEDSAVYLCASLGGQGGRSGYTFGSGTRLTVV.

The gene calls are TRBV5-1 and TRBJ2-7, with TRBD1 matching over 10 bases. Trimming removed 8 bases from V and 1 base from J; junction bases left unmatched: 9. There are 15 residues in the CDR3. In germline, CDR1 is SGHRS, CDR2 YFSETQ. CDR3 amino acids: CASPPPGQGSYEQYF. In DNA, the CDR3 is TGCGCCAGTCCCCCTCCGGGACAGGGGTCCTACGAGCAGTACTTC.

This clone was seen only once. The chain couples TRBV10-2 to TRBJ1-2, with TRBD1 matching 7 bases. J lost 10 bases, V lost 6 bases, and 11 bases had no gene match. Germline values: CDR1 WSHSY, CDR2 SAAADI. The CDR3 runs 13 residues. CDR3 DNA: TGCGCCAGCAGCCTAGGACAGGTCGATTTCTACACCTTC. This encodes CASSLGQVDFYTF.

The chain is built from TRBV7-6 and TRBJ2-3, with 7 bases aligning to TRBD1. CDR3 length: 16 residues. Germline V gene data show CDR1 as SGHVS and CDR2 as FNYEAQ. Germline trimming cut 1 base from V and 0 bases from J; bases unmatched to any gene: 4. For the CDR3, the DNA is TGTGCCAGCAGCTTAGAGGGGGCTAGCAGCACAGATACGCAGTATTTT. Residues: CASSLEGASSTDTQYF.

The chain has TRBV19 and TRBJ1-6, with D tentatively TRBD1 (6 bases). V lost 3 bases to trimming and J lost 6 bases, with 15 bases between them. The germline CDR1 and CDR2 sequences are LNHDA and SQIVND (reference sequence). The CDR3 extends over 16 amino acids. In DNA, the CDR3 is TGTGCCAGTAGTATCGGACCAGGCAGGGGTAATTCACCCCTCCACTTT. It yields the protein CASSIGPGRGNSPLHF.